This TCR beta chain was profiled in a study of CD8+CD57+ T cells in acquired aplastic anemia. About the research overall: Mean DNA quantity obtained from sorted CD4+ and CD8+ cells was 3.2 ug. General study results and limits: Patients and controls shared twenty-nine CD8+ CDR3 sequences.

The template for TCR beta VDJ and CDR3 sequence profiling was genomic DNA. MiXCR, run by TCRdb on the reads, gives a single entry per CDR3 protein. This sample has approximately 300,000 distinct CDR3 sequences, with approximately 57% found just once. Comment on this clonotype: Its matching antigen is unknown.

Whoever was chosen for sequencing had shown CD8+CD57+ cell expansion by flow cytometry. The cohort consisted entirely of patients having severe acquired aplastic anemia. Sequencing input: sorted CD4+, CD8+, or CD8+CD57+ T cells (not recorded which) from PBMCs. This clonotype originated in a human donor with aplastic anemia.

The CDR3 bases are TGTGCCAGCAGGGCGACTAGCGGGGGGCTACCCTACGAGCAGTACTTC. Its translation is CASRATSGGLPYEQYF. The chain is built from TRBV2 and TRBJ2-7, with TRBD2 matching 13 bases. Germline V CDR1 and CDR2: SNHLY, FYNNEI. J was trimmed by 2 bases and V by 6 bases; bases with no gene match: 7. The CDR3 runs to 16 residues.